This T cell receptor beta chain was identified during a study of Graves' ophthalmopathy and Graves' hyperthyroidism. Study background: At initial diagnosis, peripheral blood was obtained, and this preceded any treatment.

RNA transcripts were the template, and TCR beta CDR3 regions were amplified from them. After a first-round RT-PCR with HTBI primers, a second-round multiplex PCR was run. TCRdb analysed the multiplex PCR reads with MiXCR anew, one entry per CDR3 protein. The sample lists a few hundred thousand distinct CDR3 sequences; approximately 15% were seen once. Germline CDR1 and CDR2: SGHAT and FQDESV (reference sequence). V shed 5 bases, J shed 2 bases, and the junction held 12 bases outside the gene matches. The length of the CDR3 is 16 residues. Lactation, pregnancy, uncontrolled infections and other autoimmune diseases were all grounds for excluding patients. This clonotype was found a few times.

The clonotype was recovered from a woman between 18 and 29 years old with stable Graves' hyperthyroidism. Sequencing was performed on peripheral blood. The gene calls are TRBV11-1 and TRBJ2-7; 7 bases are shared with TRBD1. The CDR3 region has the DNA TGTGCCAGCAGCGGTGGGGACAGCTTATTTCCCTACGAGCAGTACTTC. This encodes CASSGGDSLFPYEQYF. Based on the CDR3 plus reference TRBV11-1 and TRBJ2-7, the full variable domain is EAEVAQSPRYKITEKSQAVAFWCDPISGHATLYWYRQILGQGPELLVQFQDESVVDDSQLPKDRFSAERLKGVDSTLKIQPAELGDSAMYLCASSGGDSLFPYEQYFGPGTRLTVT.